The 19 T cell receptor beta chains below were found in one sample sequenced in a study of graft-versus-host responses after intestinal transplantation. This table comes from immunoSEQ multiplex PCR, and its TCRdb copy is limited to in-frame clones, with some not included. Counted here are 85,000 to 90,000 clones, around 90% occurring once; the ten biggest clones make up about 0.34%. These receptors have no identified antigens. The sequenced sample was unstimulated CD4+ T cells sorted from spleen or lymph node cells, obtained before transplant. These receptors originate from a human donor who was the organ donor for an intestinal transplant.

With respect to this clone: Other DNA sequences in this sample translate to the same CDR3. This chain uses TRBV7-3 with TRBJ2-1; 7 nucleotides line up with TRBD2. Germline trimming cut 1 base from V and 10 bases from J; bases unmatched to any gene: 4. Looked up from germline, CDR1 is SGHTA and CDR2 is FQGTGA. This CDR3 region has 13 residues. CDR3 in DNA: TGTGCCAGCAGCTTAAGTCAGGGAGGGGAGCAGTTCTTC. It yields the protein CASSLSQGGEQFF.

This clone has only a few counts. The rearrangement joins TRBV5-6 to TRBJ1-2; maybe TRBD1 (6 bases). The V gene's germline CDR1 is SGHDT and CDR2 YYEEEE. The germline V and J ends were trimmed by 6 bases and 4 bases, with 10 bases remaining between them. CDR3 length equals 12 residues. The CDR3 reads CASTQGGYGYTF. For the CDR3, the DNA is TGTGCCAGCACACAGGGTGGCTATGGCTACACCTTC. Supplemented by reference TRBV5-6 and TRBJ1-2, the full variable domain reads DAGVTQSPTHLIKTRGQQVTLRCSPKSGHDTVSWYQQALGQGPQFIFQYYEEEERQRGNFPDRFSGHQFPNYSSELNVNALLLGDSALYLCASTQGGYGYTFGSGTRLTVV.

This clone was counted a few times. The chain carries TRBV5-4 and TRBJ2-5; 12 positions agree with TRBD2. CDR1 and CDR2 from the germline V gene are SGHNT and YYREEE (reference sequence). Germline trimming cut 1 base from V and 2 bases from J; bases unmatched to any gene: 0. This CDR3 is built from 15 residues. The CDR3 loop reads CASSLTSGRQETQYF. CDR3 DNA sequence: TGTGCCAGCAGCTTGACTAGCGGGAGGCAAGAGACCCAGTACTTC.

The gene calls are TRBV21-1 and TRBJ2-7; the D call TRBD1 from the table was never checked on the DNA. TRBV21-1 is deemed a pseudogene. This CDR3 comprises 12 residues. The DNA of the CDR3 is TGTGCCAGCAGGGGGCTAGGATACGAGCAGTACTTC. Translation gives CASRGLGYEQYF.

This sequence joins TRBV29-1 and TRBJ2-3, with 10 nucleotides matching TRBD2. V lost 6 bases to trimming and J lost 3 bases; unmatched junction nucleotides: 9. This CDR3 is built from 15 residues. The germline CDR1 and CDR2 sequences are SQVTM and ANQGSEA. The CDR3 DNA follows: TGCAGCGTGACCCGTCTAGCGGGGGCAACAGATACGCAGTATTTT. It encodes CSVTRLAGATDTQYF.

V is TRBV19 and J is TRBJ1-1; D remains ambiguous. This CDR3 has 14 residues. Germline loops: CDR1 LNHDA, CDR2 SQIVND (reference sequence). V lost 5 bases to trimming and J lost 3 bases, with 13 bases between them. The CDR3 DNA sequence: TGTGCCAGTAGTTCCGGGTTTGGCGACACTGAAGCTTTCTTT. This codes for CASSSGFGDTEAFF.

This chain joins TRBV9 and TRBJ1-3; D may be TRBD1 (6 bases). With 3 bases removed from V and 0 bases from J, the gap between germline ends came to 10 bases. Germline CDR1 is SGDLS and CDR2 is YYNGEE. The CDR3 totals 15 residues. CDR3 protein: CASSEDSFSGNTIYF. The CDR3, as DNA: TGTGCCAGCAGCGAGGACAGTTTCTCTGGAAACACCATATATTTT.

The chain carries TRBV15 and TRBJ2-7; TRBD2 matches at 12 bases. With 1 base clipped from V and 3 bases from J, the junction kept 7 bases outside the gene matches. The CDR3 has 17 residues. CDR1 is LNHNV and CDR2 is YYDKDF in the germline V gene (reference sequence). CDR3 in amino acids: CATSRVASGGDSYEQYF. CDR3 nucleotides: TGTGCCACCAGCAGAGTCGCTAGCGGGGGGGATAGCTACGAGCAGTACTTC.

The chain uses TRBV27 and TRBJ1-3; a possible D gene is TRBD1 (6 bases). Germline CDR1 and CDR2: MNHEY and SMNVEV (reference sequence). V was pared by 5 bases and J by 5 bases, with 16 bases between. The CDR3 is made up of 15 amino acids. The CDR3 here is CASSPSGGARNTIYF. DNA of the CDR3: TGTGCCAGCAGTCCCTCCGGGGGGGCGAGAAACACCATATATTTT.

With regard to this clone: One junction end does not reproduce the germline sequence, and a read error may be involved. The gene calls are TRBV19 and TRBJ1-5; TRBD1 matches at 10 bases. The CDR3 has 16 residues. The V gene's germline CDR1 is LNHDA and CDR2 SQIVND (reference sequence). The CDR3 DNA reads TGTGCCAGTAGGATAGGACAGGGGGTTAGCAATCAGCCCCAGCATTTT. This gives the protein CASRIGQGVSNQPQHF. The whole variable domain, remainder taken from reference TRBV19 and TRBJ1-5, is DGGITQSPKYLFRKEGQNVTLSCEQNLNHDAMYWYRQDPGQGLRLIYYSQIVNDFQKGDIAEGYSVSREKKESFPLTVTSAQKNPTAFYLCASRIGQGVSNQPQHFGDGTRLSIL.

The rearrangement joins TRBV29-1 to TRBJ2-5; 7 bases match TRBD2. This CDR3 has 15 amino acids. CDR1 and CDR2 (germline): SQVTM, ANQGSEA. With 4 bases clipped from V and 3 bases from J, the junction kept 11 bases outside the gene matches. CDR3 coding DNA: TGCAGCGTTGGATTGTTTAGGGCGGGGGAAGAGACCCAGTACTTC. Its protein is CSVGLFRAGEETQYF.

The chain links TRBV2 to TRBJ1-5, with TRBD1 identical over 7 bases. V was pared by 7 bases and J by 0 bases, with 3 bases of the junction left unmatched. The CDR3 has 14 amino acids. The germline gives CDR1 SNHLY, CDR2 FYNNEI. The CDR3 DNA is TGTGCCAGCACCGGGACAGTTAGCAATCAGCCCCAGCATTTT. Protein: CASTGTVSNQPQHF.

CDR3 region: CASSLEGTSFLPYEQFF. CDR3 bases: TGTGCCAGCAGCCTGGAAGGGACTAGCTTCCTACCCTATGAGCAGTTCTTC. The rearrangement links TRBV7-3 to TRBJ2-1; 9 bases match TRBD2. Trimming took 5 bases from V and 8 from J; bases not matched to a gene: 16. The CDR3 loop spans 17 amino acids. The germline V gene encodes CDR1 SGHTA and CDR2 FQGTGA.

The chain employs TRBV29-1 and TRBJ1-2, with D perhaps matching TRBD1 (6 bases). The CDR3 runs 14 residues. Germline V gene lookup returns CDR1 SQVTM and CDR2 ANQGSEA. Trimming removed 6 bases at V and 2 bases at J, with 16 bases between. The chain's CDR3 is CSVLQQTGNYGYTF. DNA for the CDR3: TGCAGCGTACTCCAACAAACAGGGAACTATGGCTACACCTTC. Looking up the rest from reference TRBV29-1 and TRBJ1-2 gives the full variable domain: SAVISQKPSRDICQRGTSLTIQCQVDSQVTMMFWYRQQPGQSLTLIATANQGSEATYESGFVIDKFPISRPNLTFSTLTVSNMSPEDSSIYLCSVLQQTGNYGYTFGSGTRLTVV.

The rearrangement links TRBV28 to TRBJ2-4, with unresolved D. This CDR3 is 14 amino acids long. Trimming took 3 bases from V and 3 from J, leaving 9 bases between them. The germline CDR1 and CDR2 sequences are MDHEN and SYDVKM. CDR3 DNA sequence: TGTGCCAGCAGTTTCGTTCTTAGCAAAAACATTCAGTACTTC. Its protein is CASSFVLSKNIQYF.

The rearrangement uses TRBV25-1 and TRBJ2-7; weak D call: TRBD1 (6 bases). Germline V gene sequence: CDR1 MGHDK, CDR2 SYGVNS. The V and J ends lost 4 bases and 6 bases respectively, with 13 bases between them. The CDR3 extends over 13 amino acids. This chain's CDR3 is CASSGDIAAEQYF. DNA for the CDR3: TGTGCCAGCAGTGGGGACATTGCCGCCGAGCAGTACTTC.

This chain uses TRBV4-1 with TRBJ2-3; the match to TRBD2 covers 12 bases. CDR3 size: 18 residues. Germline V lookup: CDR1 MGHRA, CDR2 YSYEKL. Trimming removed 1 base from V and 2 bases from J; junction bases left unmatched: 7. Here the CDR3 DNA reads TGCGCCAGCAGCCAAGCTAGCGGGGGGGCCCGCCCCACAGATACGCAGTATTTT. It yields the protein CASSQASGGARPTDTQYF.

This chain links TRBV18 with TRBJ1-5; D not resolved. Germline lookup yields CDR1 KGHSH and CDR2 LQKENI. The V gene lost 1 base and the J gene lost 5 bases, with 9 bases spanning the gap. CDR3 length: 14 amino acids. The CDR3 is CASSPLEGDQPQHF. DNA for the CDR3: TGTGCCAGCTCACCACTTGAGGGAGATCAGCCCCAGCATTTT. The full variable domain, completed using reference TRBV18 and TRBJ1-5, is NAGVMQNPRHLVRRRGQEARLRCSPMKGHSHVYWYRQLPEEGLKFMVYLQKENIIDESGMPKERFSAEFPKEGPSILRIQQVVRGDSAAYFCASSPLEGDQPQHFGDGTRLSIL.

The chain carries TRBV7-9 and TRBJ1-5; TRBD1 agrees at 7 bases. This CDR3 is 15 amino acids long. Germline V gene data show CDR1 as SEHNR and CDR2 as FQNEAQ (reference sequence). V trimming: 5 bases; J trimming: 3 bases; junction bases outside the gene matches: 7. The CDR3 sequence is CASSTGQPNNQPQHF. The CDR3 DNA sequence: TGTGCCAGCAGCACGGGACAGCCCAACAATCAGCCCCAGCATTTT.